The 21 T cell receptor beta chains below were found in one sample sequenced in a study of T cell repertoires in cytomegalovirus infection (dated by TCRdb to about 2019). Sequencer: Illumina HiSeq 1500. TCRdb took the public reads, trimmed them with fastp at Q25, ran MiXCR for clone calling and kept in-frame beta chains. Each record represents a unique CDR3 protein, reported with the most common genes and DNA among its rows. The sample profile shows some 350,000 distinct CDR3 sequences; about 28% of them were found once. The biggest ten clones account for approximately 20% of the sample. The sample's treatment or condition, from its label and the paper: in vitro stimulation with specific CMV peptide epitopes to enrich CMV-specific T cells. These receptors have no identified antigens. Source: cultured PBMCs, taken from culture after CMV antigen stimulation. The receptors shown here come from a human donor in good health (CMV status not recorded). Some clones in this sample may be carry-over from other donors' samples.

This clonotype has more than one count but fewer than ten. This chain uses TRBV5-4 with TRBJ1-4; 7 bases agree with TRBD1. The CDR3 runs to 14 residues. The ends lost 2 bases at V and 7 bases at J; junction bases unmatched: 5. The V gene's germline CDR1 is SGHNT and CDR2 YYREEE (reference sequence). The CDR3 loop is CASSLGGAGEKLFF. In nucleotides, the CDR3 is TGTGCCAGCAGCTTAGGGGGCGCCGGTGAAAAACTGTTTTTT.

With regard to this clonotype: Compared with germline, one end of the junction differs, possibly owing to a read error. The chain couples TRBV4-1 to TRBJ1-1; 9 bases match TRBD1. The CDR3 runs to 15 residues. CDR1 is MGHRA and CDR2 is YSYEKL in the germline V gene. The CDR3 loop reads CASSRQGQGTTEAFF. CDR3 DNA sequence: TGTGCCAGCAGCCGACAGGGACAGGGAACCACTGAAGCTTTCTTT.

The CDR3 sequence: CASSPTTGGPLGDTQYF. CDR3 DNA: TGTGCCAGCAGCCCTACGACAGGGGGGCCGCTGGGAGATACGCAGTATTTT. The chain employs TRBV28 and TRBJ2-3; 9 nucleotides match TRBD1. The germline gives CDR1 MDHEN, CDR2 SYDVKM. Trimming took 6 bases from V and 5 from J; bases not matched to a gene: 15. This CDR3 spans 17 amino acids.

The rearrangement links TRBV9 to TRBJ2-1; a possible D gene is TRBD2 (6 bases). CDR3 length: 15 residues. CDR1 and CDR2 (germline): SGDLS, YYNGEE. Trimming stripped 3 bases from V and 7 bases from J, with 17 bases between. CDR3 loop: CASSASGTVGNEQFF. The CDR3 region has the DNA TGTGCCAGCAGCGCCAGTGGGACTGTTGGAAATGAGCAGTTCTTC.

This clonotype was picked up one time. The chain has TRBV12-3 or TRBV12-4 and TRBJ1-1; no definite D call. The CDR3 has 13 residues. Trimming took 3 bases from V and 6 from J, leaving 11 bases between them. The CDR3 loop reads CASSFAKGSEAFF. The CDR3 nucleotides read TGTGCCAGCAGTTTCGCCAAGGGATCTGAAGCTTTCTTT.

This clonotype was counted between two and nine times. This rearrangement joins TRBV29-1 to TRBJ1-2; possible D gene TRBD1, 5 bases. This CDR3 region has 14 residues. The V end lost 4 bases, the J end lost 5 bases, and 17 bases lay between the germline ends. Germline CDR1 SQVTM, CDR2 ANQGSEA. The CDR3 DNA reads TGCAGCGTTGGGGACGGATCCTTCCCGTATGGCTACACCTTC. The encoded protein is CSVGDGSFPYGYTF.

This clonotype was counted between two and nine times. The chain recombines TRBV18 with TRBJ2-1; D is unclear. Per the germline V gene, CDR1 is KGHSH and CDR2 is LQKENI. The ends were cut back, 3 bases at V and 0 bases at J, with 9 bases in the middle. The CDR3 covers 15 residues. For the CDR3, the DNA is TGTGCCAGCTCACCGGAACAGATCTCCTACAATGAGCAGTTCTTC. This sequence encodes CASSPEQISYNEQFF.

The chain carries TRBV6-1 and TRBJ1-1, with D unclear. CDR1 and CDR2 (germline): MNHNS, SASEGT. This CDR3 region has 13 residues. Trimming removed 7 bases at V and 3 bases at J, with 12 bases between. The CDR3 sequence is CASKMSPDTEAFF. CDR3 nucleotides: TGTGCCAGCAAGATGAGTCCTGACACTGAAGCTTTCTTT.

This clonotype was picked up a small number of times. V is TRBV7-2 and J is TRBJ1-1, with 12 positions matching TRBD1. Germline CDR1 and CDR2: SGHTA and FQGNSA. With 1 base clipped from V and 5 bases from J, the junction kept 8 bases outside the gene matches. CDR3 size: 17 residues. The CDR3 region is CASSLGDRGQAETEAFF. DNA of the CDR3: TGTGCCAGCAGCTTAGGGGACAGGGGGCAGGCCGAGACTGAAGCTTTCTTT.

This clonotype was detected ten times or more. The chain couples TRBV7-3 to TRBJ2-7; the D gene is possibly TRBD2 (7 bases). Trimming took 3 bases from V and 3 from J, leaving 15 bases between them. The CDR3 has 15 amino acids. CDR1 SGHTA and CDR2 FQGTGA come from the germline V gene. The CDR3 sequence is CASSLGGQANYEQYF. DNA of the CDR3: TGTGCCAGCAGCTTGGGGGGGCAGGCAAACTACGAGCAGTACTTC.

This clonotype was counted between two and nine times. The rearrangement links TRBV11-1 to TRBJ1-2; D is unclear. The CDR3 is 13 residues long. CDR1 is SGHAT, CDR2 FQDESV, per germline (reference sequence). Trimming pared 5 bases from V and 2 bases from J, leaving 9 bases between. The CDR3 loop reads CASSRGSNYGYTF. The CDR3 DNA is TGTGCCAGCAGCCGCGGGTCGAACTATGGCTACACCTTC.

This clonotype was counted at least ten times. The chain is built from TRBV7-9 and TRBJ2-2; D not certain. The CDR3 runs to 10 residues. Germline values: CDR1 SEHNR, CDR2 FQNEAQ (reference sequence). Trimming removed 0 bases at V and 10 bases at J, with 0 bases between. As DNA, the CDR3 is TGTGCCAGCAGCTTAGCGGAGCTGTTTTTT. It specifies CASSLAELFF.

The chain joins TRBV20-1 to TRBJ1-5, with D possibly TRBD1 on 5 matching bases. Germline assignment: CDR1 DFQATT and CDR2 SNEGSKA (reference sequence). The CDR3 covers 14 residues. The V gene lost 3 bases and the J gene lost 1 base, with 10 bases spanning the gap. The CDR3 here is CSASGHISNQPQHF. The DNA of the CDR3 is TGCAGTGCTAGCGGACATATAAGCAATCAGCCCCAGCATTTT.

V is TRBV6-1 and J is TRBJ1-5, with TRBD1 matching over 8 bases. The germline V gene has CDR1 MNHNS and CDR2 SASEGT. The J segment lost 3 bases and the V segment lost 3 bases, leaving 7 bases of the junction unmatched. The CDR3 contains 16 residues. The CDR3 sequence is CASSEKRTGPNQPQHF. CDR3 nucleotide sequence: TGTGCCAGCAGTGAGAAAAGGACAGGGCCCAATCAGCCCCAGCATTTT.

This sequence joins TRBV10-3 and TRBJ1-1; D is uncertain. The CDR3 is 11 residues long. CDR1 ENHRY and CDR2 SYGVKD come from the germline V gene. The V end lost 9 bases, the J end lost 4 bases, and 9 bases lay between the germline ends. The CDR3: CAIGKITEAFF. Written as DNA, the CDR3 is TGTGCCATAGGGAAAATCACTGAAGCTTTCTTT.

The sample holds a few counts of this clonotype. The V call is TRBV7-9, the J call TRBJ2-7, with 12 bases identical to TRBD1. Germline loops: CDR1 SEHNR, CDR2 FQNEAQ (reference sequence). V lost 6 bases, J lost 4 bases, and 10 bases stayed unmatched. This CDR3 spans 16 amino acids. The CDR3 DNA sequence: TGTGCCAGCAGGTCCGAGGCGGGACAGGGGGCTTACGAGCAGTACTTC. This codes for CASRSEAGQGAYEQYF. The full variable domain, rest sourced from reference TRBV7-9 and TRBJ2-7, is DTGVSQNPRHKITKRGQNVTFRCDPISEHNRLYWYRQTLGQGPEFLTYFQNEAQLEKSRLLSDRFSAERPKGSFSTLEIQRTEQGDSAMYLCASRSEAGQGAYEQYFGPGTRLTVT.

This chain links TRBV20-1 with TRBJ2-1; TRBD2 agrees at 10 bases. Germline V lookup: CDR1 DFQATT, CDR2 SNEGSKA (reference sequence). This CDR3 is 13 amino acids long. The V segment lost 3 bases and the J segment 13 bases; nucleotides outside the gene matches: 9. The DNA for the CDR3 is TGCAGTGCTAGGGTAACCGGGACTAGCGTACAGTTCTTC. Translation: CSARVTGTSVQFF.

The count of this clonotype is one. This chain joins TRBV10-3 and TRBJ1-2; D is unresolved. The CDR3 extends over 13 amino acids. Deletions cut 3 bases from V and 0 bases from J, with 5 bases between. In germline, CDR1 is ENHRY, CDR2 SYGVKD. In nucleotides, the CDR3 is TGTGCCATCAGTGACGGAGCTAACTATGGCTACACCTTC. Translating gives CAISDGANYGYTF.

The chain combines TRBV7-6 with TRBJ1-1; TRBD1 matches at 7 bases. The germline CDR1 and CDR2 sequences are SGHVS and FNYEAQ. This CDR3 has 16 amino acids. The junction had 7 bases not matched to a gene; V was cut back by 2 bases and J by 1 base. CDR3 bases: TGTGCCAGCAGCTTACCATTGACAGGGCAGAACACTGAAGCTTTCTTT. This translates into CASSLPLTGQNTEAFF.

This clonotype was detected ten times or more. The chain couples TRBV6-4 to TRBJ2-5, with D perhaps matching TRBD2 (5 bases). Germline V gene sequence: CDR1 MRHNA, CDR2 SNTAGT. The CDR3 contains 13 residues. The germline V and J ends were trimmed by 5 bases and 1 base, with 8 bases remaining between them. CDR3: CASSPGSQETQYF. CDR3 DNA sequence: TGTGCCAGCAGTCCGGGAAGCCAAGAGACCCAGTACTTC.

This clonotype was counted many times. The chain carries TRBV7-2 and TRBJ1-5; TRBD1 aligns across 9 bases. The CDR3 consists of 15 residues. Trimming removed 1 base from V and 6 bases from J; junction bases left unmatched: 4. Germline-derived CDR1 and CDR2 are SGHTA and FQGNSA. The CDR3 region is CASSLEQGAGQPQHF. The CDR3 DNA follows: TGTGCCAGCAGCTTAGAACAGGGGGCCGGTCAGCCCCAGCATTTT.